This T cell receptor beta chain was found in a study of control samples from healthy donors and cancer patients. Repertoires were generated with immunoSEQ multiplex PCR, while TCRdb's copy carries only in-frame clones and drops some. Among over 100,000 clones, around 93% were seen once, and the ten largest hold about 1.9%. This CDR3 has 15 residues. Germline CDR1 and CDR2: MNHNS and SASEGT. V lost 3 bases to trimming and J lost 7 bases, with 13 bases between them. V usage is TRBV6-1 and J usage is TRBJ1-6, with D hard to call. This clonotype was obtained from a woman in her forties or fifties in good health. Input material: blood. Written as DNA, the CDR3 is TGTGCCAGCAGTGATTTCCGGGCCGAAAATTCACCCCTCCACTTT. It is translated as CASSDFRAENSPLHF.